This TCR beta chain was recorded in a study of molecular identifiers for immune sequencing clone quantification. Previously described methods and listed TCR primers were used for bulk TCR libraries. TCRdb recomputed calls from the PCR reads with MiXCR, one row per CDR3 protein. The sample lists under 600,000 distinct CDR3 sequences, less than 30% seen once, with approximately 0.76% in the top ten. Germline V gene sequence: CDR1 SGDLS, CDR2 YYNGEE. CDR3 length: 15 amino acids. V was clipped by 3 bases and J by 3 bases, with 16 bases between them. The TCR sequence derives from a human donor in good health. Some libraries in this study had Jurkat cell RNA spiked in. The chain is built from TRBV9 and TRBJ2-7; D possibly matches TRBD1 or TRBD2 (6 bases each). The sequencing sample was made of naive CD8+ T cells from blood, with Jurkat cell RNA spiked in. The subset here: FACS-sorted CD8+CD4-CCR7+CD45RA+ naive T cells. DNA for the CDR3: TGTGCCAGCAGCGCGCGGGACACCCTCTTCTACGAGCAGTACTTC. Its translation: CASSARDTLFYEQYF.